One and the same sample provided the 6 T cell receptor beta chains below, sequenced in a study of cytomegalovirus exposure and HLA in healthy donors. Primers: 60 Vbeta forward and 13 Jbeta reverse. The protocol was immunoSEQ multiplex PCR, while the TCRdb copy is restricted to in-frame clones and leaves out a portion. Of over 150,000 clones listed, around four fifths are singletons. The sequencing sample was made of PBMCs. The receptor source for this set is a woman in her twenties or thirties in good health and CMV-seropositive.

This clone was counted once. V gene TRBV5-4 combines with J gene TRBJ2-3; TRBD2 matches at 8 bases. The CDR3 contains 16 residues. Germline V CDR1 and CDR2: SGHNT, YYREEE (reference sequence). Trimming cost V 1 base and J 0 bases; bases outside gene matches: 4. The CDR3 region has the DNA TGTGCCAGCAGCTTGTGGACTAGCAGTAGCACAGATACGCAGTATTTT. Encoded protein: CASSLWTSSSTDTQYF. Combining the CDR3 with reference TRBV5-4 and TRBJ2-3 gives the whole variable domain ETGVTQSPTHLIKTRGQQVTLRCSSQSGHNTVSWYQQALGQGPQFIFQYYREEENGRGNFPPRFSGLQFPNYSSELNVNALELDDSALYLCASSLWTSSSTDTQYFGPGTRLTVL.

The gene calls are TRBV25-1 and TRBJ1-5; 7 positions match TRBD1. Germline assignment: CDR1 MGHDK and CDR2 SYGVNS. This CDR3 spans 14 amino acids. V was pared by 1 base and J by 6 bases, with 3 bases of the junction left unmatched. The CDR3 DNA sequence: TGTGCCAGCAGTGAATCGACAGGGAGTCAGCCCCAGCATTTT. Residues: CASSESTGSQPQHF. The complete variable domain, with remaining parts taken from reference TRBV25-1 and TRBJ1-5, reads EADIYQTPRYLVIGTGKKITLECSQTMGHDKMYWYQQDPGMELHLIHYSYGVNSTEKGDLSSESTVSRIRTEHFPLTLESARPSHTSQYLCASSESTGSQPQHFGDGTRLSIL.

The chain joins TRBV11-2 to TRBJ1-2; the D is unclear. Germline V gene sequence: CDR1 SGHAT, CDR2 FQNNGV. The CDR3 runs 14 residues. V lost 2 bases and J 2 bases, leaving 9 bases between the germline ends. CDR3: CASSLQATNYGYTF. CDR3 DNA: TGTGCCAGCAGCTTACAGGCGACGAACTATGGCTACACCTTC.

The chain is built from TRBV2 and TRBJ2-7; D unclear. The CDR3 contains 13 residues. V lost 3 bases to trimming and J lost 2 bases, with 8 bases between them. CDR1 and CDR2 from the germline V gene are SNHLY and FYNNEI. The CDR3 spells CASSDRLTYEQYF. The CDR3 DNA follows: TGTGCCAGCAGTGACAGATTGACCTACGAGCAGTACTTC.

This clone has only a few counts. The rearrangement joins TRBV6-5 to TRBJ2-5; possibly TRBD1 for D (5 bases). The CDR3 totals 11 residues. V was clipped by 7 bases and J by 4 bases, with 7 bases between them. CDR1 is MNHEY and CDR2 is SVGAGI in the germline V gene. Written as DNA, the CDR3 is TGTGCCAGCACAGGGCTAGAGACCCAGTACTTC. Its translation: CASTGLETQYF.

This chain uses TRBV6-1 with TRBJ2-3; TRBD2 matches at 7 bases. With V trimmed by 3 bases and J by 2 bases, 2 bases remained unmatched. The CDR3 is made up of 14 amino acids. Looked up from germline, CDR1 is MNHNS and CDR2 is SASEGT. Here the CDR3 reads CASSESGITDTQYF. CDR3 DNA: TGTGCCAGCAGTGAGAGCGGGATCACAGATACGCAGTATTTT.